The 12 T cell receptor beta chains presented below share a single source sample, sequenced in a study of cytomegalovirus exposure and HLA in healthy donors. The PCR employed 60 Vbeta primers together with 13 Jbeta primers. Assay used: immunoSEQ multiplex PCR; TCRdb lists only in-frame clones, some missing. The sample has 120,000 to 150,000 clones; 60% to 80% are singletons. The source material was PBMCs. The receptors were gathered from a male donor in good health and CMV-seronegative.

V gene TRBV6-1 combines with J gene TRBJ1-1, with D perhaps matching TRBD1 (6 bases). This CDR3 comprises 12 residues. Germline V gene sequence: CDR1 MNHNS, CDR2 SASEGT. The V end was cut by 2 bases, the J end by 11 bases, with 12 bases between. The CDR3 DNA reads TGTGCCAGCAGTGAAACAGGGAAGATTGCTTTCTTT. Its translation: CASSETGKIAFF.

The gene calls are TRBV5-4 and TRBJ2-1, with 8 nucleotides matching TRBD2. After removal of 0 bases from V and 7 bases from J, the junction contained 9 bases not matched to a gene. This CDR3 is built from 16 residues. Germline V CDR1 and CDR2: SGHNT, YYREEE (reference sequence). The CDR3 nucleotides are TGTGCCAGCAGCTTGGCCGTTATTAGCGGGGTAAATGAGCAGTTCTTC. This encodes CASSLAVISGVNEQFF.

J is TRBJ1-3 and V is TRBV19; no clear D. Deletions cut 2 bases from V and 0 bases from J, with 14 bases between. The CDR3 runs to 17 residues. Germline CDR1 is LNHDA and CDR2 is SQIVND (reference sequence). CDR3 nucleotide sequence: TGTGCCAGTAGTATAAGTCCGTTCCTGAGCTCTGGAAACACCATATATTTT. Encoded protein: CASSISPFLSSGNTIYF. Using reference TRBV19 and TRBJ1-3 for the parts outside the CDR3, the full variable domain is DGGITQSPKYLFRKEGQNVTLSCEQNLNHDAMYWYRQDPGQGLRLIYYSQIVNDFQKGDIAEGYSVSREKKESFPLTVTSAQKNPTAFYLCASSISPFLSSGNTIYFGEGSWLTVV.

V gene TRBV19 combines with J gene TRBJ2-4, with 8 bases matching TRBD1. V was clipped by 4 bases and J by 0 bases; unmatched bases: 8. Germline V lookup: CDR1 LNHDA, CDR2 SQIVND (reference sequence). CDR3 length: 17 amino acids. CDR3 bases: TGTGCCAGTAGTACCTACCGGGACAGGCTAGCCAAAAACATTCAGTACTTC. It codes for CASSTYRDRLAKNIQYF. Based on the CDR3 plus reference TRBV19 and TRBJ2-4, the full variable domain is DGGITQSPKYLFRKEGQNVTLSCEQNLNHDAMYWYRQDPGQGLRLIYYSQIVNDFQKGDIAEGYSVSREKKESFPLTVTSAQKNPTAFYLCASSTYRDRLAKNIQYFGAGTRLSVL.

V is TRBV6-1 and J is TRBJ1-2; 11 positions match TRBD1. Per the germline V gene, CDR1 is MNHNS and CDR2 is SASEGT. With 3 bases clipped from V and 8 bases from J, the junction kept 5 bases outside the gene matches. The CDR3 covers 14 residues. CDR3 sequence (DNA): TGTGCCAGCAGTGATCGGGGACAGGGGGAAGGCTACACCTTC. Protein product: CASSDRGQGEGYTF.

The chain links TRBV30 to TRBJ2-1; TRBD1 is a possible D gene (5 bases). The V and J ends lost 5 bases and 9 bases respectively, with 11 bases between them. Per the germline V gene, CDR1 is GTSNPN and CDR2 is SVGIG (reference sequence). This CDR3 has 11 amino acids. In nucleotides, the CDR3 is TGTGCCTGGGGTCCAGGGATTGAGCAGTTCTTC. It encodes CAWGPGIEQFF.

This chain connects TRBV7-2 to TRBJ1-6, with TRBD1 matching 7 bases. J lost 8 bases, V lost 1 base, and 2 bases had no gene match. The CDR3 extends over 14 amino acids. Germline values: CDR1 SGHTA, CDR2 FQGNSA. The CDR3 bases are TGTGCCAGCAGCTTAGGACAGGGACATTCACCCCTCCACTTT. This encodes CASSLGQGHSPLHF.

V is TRBV19 and J is TRBJ1-5; D perhaps matches TRBD1 (5 bases). The germline V gene encodes CDR1 LNHDA and CDR2 SQIVND (reference sequence). The CDR3 has 12 amino acids. Deletions cut 7 bases from V and 9 bases from J, with 13 bases between. The CDR3 loop is CASNQGWGPQHF. CDR3 in DNA: TGTGCCAGTAATCAGGGATGGGGGCCCCAGCATTTT.

The chain has TRBV11-3 and TRBJ2-5, with 7 nucleotides matching TRBD2. V lost 5 bases to trimming and J lost 5 bases; unmatched junction nucleotides: 5. This CDR3 contains 13 residues. Germline V lookup: CDR1 SGHNT, CDR2 YENEEA. The CDR3 DNA reads TGTGCCAGCAGCGCTAGCGGATGGGAGACCCAGTACTTC. This sequence encodes CASSASGWETQYF. The variable domain in full, completed from reference TRBV11-3 and TRBJ2-5, reads EAGVVQSPRYKIIEKKQPVAFWCNPISGHNTLYWYLQNLGQGPELLIRYENEEAVDDSQLPKDRFSAERLKGVDSTLKIQPAELGDSAVYLCASSASGWETQYFGPGTRLLVL.

The rearrangement joins TRBV14 to TRBJ2-7; D is undetermined. Germline assignment: CDR1 SGHDN and CDR2 FVKESK. This CDR3 has 15 residues. Trimming pared 4 bases from V and 2 bases from J, leaving 15 bases between. This CDR3 reads CASSPLGPETYEQYF. Written as DNA, the CDR3 is TGTGCCAGCAGCCCGCTGGGTCCGGAGACCTACGAGCAGTACTTC. Full variable domain (outside the CDR3, taken from reference TRBV14 and TRBJ2-7): EAGVTQFPSHSVIEKGQTVTLRCDPISGHDNLYWYRRVMGKEIKFLLHFVKESKQDESGMPNNRFLAERTGGTYSTLKVQPAELEDSGVYFCASSPLGPETYEQYFGPGTRLTVT.

The CDR3 is CASSVLRENTEAFF. The CDR3 coding sequence is TGTGCCAGCAGTGTCCTCAGGGAGAACACTGAAGCTTTCTTT. The rearrangement links TRBV28 to TRBJ1-1; D possibly corresponds to TRBD1 (5 bases). Germline V gene data show CDR1 as MDHEN and CDR2 as SYDVKM. This CDR3 region has 14 residues. Deletions cut 5 bases from V and 1 base from J, with 11 bases between.

This clone appeared a single time. The chain employs TRBV7-3 and TRBJ2-1; D might be TRBD1 (6 bases). The ends were cut back, 0 bases at V and 6 bases at J, with 9 bases in the middle. CDR3 size: 14 residues. The V gene's germline CDR1 is SGHTA and CDR2 FQGTGA. Written as DNA, the CDR3 is TGTGCCAGCAGCTTAACGTTAGGGGGCAATGAGCAGTTCTTC. It translates to CASSLTLGGNEQFF.